The text below deals with one TCR beta chain. What it recognizes is unknown. Germline CDR1 SNHLY, CDR2 FYNNEI. This CDR3 is built from 16 residues. V lost 5 bases to trimming and J lost 0 bases, with 15 bases between them. Some second doses came at about 4 weeks and others at about 12 weeks; these were pooled. This sample was taken from a study of T cell responses to AZD1222 COVID-19 vaccine. General study points: Once two AZD1222 doses were given, Spike-specific TCR breadth and depth went up. Clonal diversity was possibly underestimated, and white British individuals and females predominated among donors. At baseline, seropositivity was found in only a handful of AZD1222 recipients.

Produced via immunoSEQ multiplex PCR; TCRdb's table is partial and in-frame only. This table holds some 120,000 clones, 80% to 90% found once. The gene calls are TRBV2 and TRBJ2-3; D uncertain. The clonotype comes from an adult who received the AZD1222 COVID-19 vaccine. The source material was peripheral blood, sampled 28 days after the second AZD1222 dose. CDR3 bases: TGTGCCAGCAGTAAAGAACGGACCCGTAGCACAGATACGCAGTATTTT. Translated, it gives CASSKERTRSTDTQYF.